This TCR beta chain originates from a study of T cell responses to AZD1222 COVID-19 vaccine. Study-level results: Donor demographics were predominantly white British with a female majority; clonal diversity may be underestimated.

Germline V CDR1 and CDR2: MNHEY, SVGEGT. This CDR3 region has 14 residues. V was cut by 3 bases and J by 4 bases, with 10 bases left in between. Assay: immunoSEQ multiplex PCR; the TCRdb copy retains only in-frame clones and omits some. In the table there are 87,000 or so clones, approximately 88% of which are singletons. This clone was seen once. No antigen is known for it. This sample comprised peripheral blood, obtained on day 0 of AZD1222 vaccination. This receptor was obtained from an adult in good health. The chain carries TRBV6-2 or TRBV6-3 and TRBJ1-5, with D uncertain. Here the CDR3 reads CASSYRALNQPQHF. CDR3 sequence (DNA): TGTGCCAGCAGTTATCGGGCCTTGAATCAGCCCCAGCATTTT.